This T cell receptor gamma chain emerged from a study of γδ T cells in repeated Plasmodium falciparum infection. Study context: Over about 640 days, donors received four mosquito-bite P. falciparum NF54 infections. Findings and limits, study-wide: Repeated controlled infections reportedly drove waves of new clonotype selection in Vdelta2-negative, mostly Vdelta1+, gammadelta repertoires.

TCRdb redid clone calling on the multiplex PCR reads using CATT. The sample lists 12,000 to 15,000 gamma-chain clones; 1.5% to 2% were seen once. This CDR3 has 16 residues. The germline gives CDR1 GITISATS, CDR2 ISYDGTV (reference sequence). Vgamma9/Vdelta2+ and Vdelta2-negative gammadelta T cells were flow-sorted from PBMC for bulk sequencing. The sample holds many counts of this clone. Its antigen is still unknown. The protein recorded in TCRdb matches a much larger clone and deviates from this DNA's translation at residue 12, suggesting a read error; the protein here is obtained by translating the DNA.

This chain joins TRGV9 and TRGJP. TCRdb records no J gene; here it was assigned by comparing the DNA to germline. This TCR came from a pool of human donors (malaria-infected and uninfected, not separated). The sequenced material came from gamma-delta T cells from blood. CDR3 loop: CALWDRQELGKRIKVF. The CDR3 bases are TGTGCCTTGTGGGACCGCCAAGAGTTGGGCAAAAGAATCAAGGTATTT.